The source of this T cell receptor (beta chain) is a study of T cell responses to AZD1222 COVID-19 vaccine. V lost 4 bases and J lost 7, with 7 bases in between. There are 11 residues in the CDR3. Looked up from germline, CDR1 is LNHDA and CDR2 is SQIVND (reference sequence). Findings and caveats of the study: Unmutated variant regions are reportedly targeted by nearly half of spike-specific TCRs. Just 6 or 7 people given AZD1222 tested seropositive at baseline.

This clone was picked up one time. Its target is unknown. Some clones are missing from TCRdb's copy, which holds only in-frame ones; the method was immunoSEQ multiplex PCR. The sample lists around 99,000 clones; roughly 90% were seen once. The TCR was taken from an adult in good health. The source material was peripheral blood, sampled on day 0 of AZD1222 vaccination. The chain joins TRBV19 to TRBJ1-1; D is ambiguous. The CDR3 region has the DNA TGTGCCAGTAGTACCCTCAATGAAGCTTTCTTT. Translated: CASSTLNEAFF.